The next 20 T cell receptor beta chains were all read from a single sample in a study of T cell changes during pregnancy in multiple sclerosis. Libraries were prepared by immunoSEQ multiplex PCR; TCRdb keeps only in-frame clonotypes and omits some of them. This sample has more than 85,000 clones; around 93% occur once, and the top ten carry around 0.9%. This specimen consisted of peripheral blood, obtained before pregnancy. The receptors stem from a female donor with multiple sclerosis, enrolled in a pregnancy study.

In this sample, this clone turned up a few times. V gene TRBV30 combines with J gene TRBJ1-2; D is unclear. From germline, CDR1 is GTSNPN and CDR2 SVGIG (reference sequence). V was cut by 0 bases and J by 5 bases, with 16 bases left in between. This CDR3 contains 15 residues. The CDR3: CAWSVHLMVAYGYTF. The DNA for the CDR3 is TGTGCCTGGAGTGTACATCTGATGGTAGCATATGGCTACACCTTC.

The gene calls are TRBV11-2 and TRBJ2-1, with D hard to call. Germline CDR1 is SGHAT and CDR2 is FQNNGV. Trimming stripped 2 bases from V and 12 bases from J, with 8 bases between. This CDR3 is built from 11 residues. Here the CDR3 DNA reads TGTGCCAGCAGCTTACCCCCGGGGCAGTTCTTC. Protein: CASSLPPGQFF.

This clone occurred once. CDR3 protein: CASNQGNQETQYF. As DNA, the CDR3 is TGTGCCAGCAACCAGGGCAACCAAGAGACCCAGTACTTC. This sequence joins TRBV28 and TRBJ2-5, with D maybe TRBD1 (5 bases). Between the trimmed V and J ends, which lost 7 bases and 0 bases, there was a span of 9 bases. This CDR3 is built from 13 residues. Germline V gene sequence: CDR1 MDHEN, CDR2 SYDVKM.

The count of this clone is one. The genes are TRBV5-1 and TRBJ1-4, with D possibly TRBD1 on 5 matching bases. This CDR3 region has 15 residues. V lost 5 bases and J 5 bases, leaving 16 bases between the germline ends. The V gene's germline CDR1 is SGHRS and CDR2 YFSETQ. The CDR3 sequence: CASRAGRSNNEKLFF. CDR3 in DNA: TGCGCCAGCAGGGCAGGGCGATCGAACAATGAAAAACTGTTTTTT. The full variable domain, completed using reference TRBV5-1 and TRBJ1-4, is KAGVTQTPRYLIKTRGQQVTLSCSPISGHRSVSWYQQTPGQGLQFLFEYFSETQRNKGNFPGRFSGRQFSNSRSEMNVSTLELGDSALYLCASRAGRSNNEKLFFGSGTQLSVL.

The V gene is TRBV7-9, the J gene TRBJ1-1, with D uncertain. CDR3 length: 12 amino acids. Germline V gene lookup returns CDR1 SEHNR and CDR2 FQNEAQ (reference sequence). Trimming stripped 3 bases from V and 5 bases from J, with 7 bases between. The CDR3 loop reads CASSLGLTEAFF. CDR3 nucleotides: TGTGCCAGCAGCTTGGGCCTTACTGAAGCTTTCTTT.

The CDR3 spells CASSQGASGQETQYF. CDR3 nucleotide sequence: TGCGCCAGCAGCCAAGGCGCTAGCGGGCAAGAGACCCAGTACTTC. This rearrangement joins TRBV4-1 to TRBJ2-5, with 8 nucleotides matching TRBD2. The CDR3 extends over 15 amino acids. The germline V gene has CDR1 MGHRA and CDR2 YSYEKL. V dropped 1 base and J dropped 2; count of bases not matched to a gene: 3.

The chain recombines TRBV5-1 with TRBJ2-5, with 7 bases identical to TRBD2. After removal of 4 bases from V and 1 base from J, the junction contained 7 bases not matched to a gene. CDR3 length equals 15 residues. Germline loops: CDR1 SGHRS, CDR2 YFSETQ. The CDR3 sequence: CASSLRGLGQETQYF. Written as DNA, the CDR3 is TGCGCCAGCAGCCTACGAGGACTAGGCCAAGAGACCCAGTACTTC.

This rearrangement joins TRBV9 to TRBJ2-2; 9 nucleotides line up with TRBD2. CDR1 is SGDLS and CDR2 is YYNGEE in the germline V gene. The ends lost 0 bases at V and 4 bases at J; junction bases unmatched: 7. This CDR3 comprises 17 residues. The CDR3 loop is CASSVVASGISTGELFF. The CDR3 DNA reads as TGTGCCAGCAGCGTAGTGGCTAGCGGGATCTCCACCGGGGAGCTGTTTTTT.

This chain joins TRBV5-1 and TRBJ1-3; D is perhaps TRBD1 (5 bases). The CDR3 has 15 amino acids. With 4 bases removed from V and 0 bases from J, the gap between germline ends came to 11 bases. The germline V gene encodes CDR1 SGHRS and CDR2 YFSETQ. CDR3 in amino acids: CASSRTGHSGNTIYF. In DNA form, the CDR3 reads TGCGCCAGCAGCCGCACAGGTCACTCTGGAAACACCATATATTTT. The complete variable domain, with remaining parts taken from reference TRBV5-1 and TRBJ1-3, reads KAGVTQTPRYLIKTRGQQVTLSCSPISGHRSVSWYQQTPGQGLQFLFEYFSETQRNKGNFPGRFSGRQFSNSRSEMNVSTLELGDSALYLCASSRTGHSGNTIYFGEGSWLTVV.

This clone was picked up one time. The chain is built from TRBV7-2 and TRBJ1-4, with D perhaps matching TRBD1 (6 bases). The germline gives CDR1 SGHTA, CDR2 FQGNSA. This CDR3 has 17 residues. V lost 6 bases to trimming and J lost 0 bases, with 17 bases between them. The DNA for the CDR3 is TGTGCCAGCAGTACCTCAGGGGCCGCTGCAACTAATGAAAAACTGTTTTTT. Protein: CASSTSGAAATNEKLFF.

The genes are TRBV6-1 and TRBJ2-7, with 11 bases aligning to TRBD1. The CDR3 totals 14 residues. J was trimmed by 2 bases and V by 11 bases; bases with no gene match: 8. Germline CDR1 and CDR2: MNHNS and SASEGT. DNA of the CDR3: TGTGCCGGCGGAAAGGGACAGGGGGCCTACGAGCAGTACTTC. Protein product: CAGGKGQGAYEQYF.

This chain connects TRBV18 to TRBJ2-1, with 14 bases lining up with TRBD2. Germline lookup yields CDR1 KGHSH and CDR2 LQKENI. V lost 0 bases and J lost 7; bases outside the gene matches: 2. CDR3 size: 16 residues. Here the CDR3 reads CASSPPGLAGVNEQFF. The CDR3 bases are TGTGCCAGCTCACCACCGGGACTAGCGGGAGTAAATGAGCAGTTCTTC.

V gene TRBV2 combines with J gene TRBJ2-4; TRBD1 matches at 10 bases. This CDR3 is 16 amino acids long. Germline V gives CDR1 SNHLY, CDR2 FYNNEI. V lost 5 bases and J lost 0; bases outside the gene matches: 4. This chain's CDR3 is CASSPDRGLAKNIQYF. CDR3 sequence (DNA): TGTGCCAGCAGTCCCGACAGGGGGCTAGCCAAAAACATTCAGTACTTC.

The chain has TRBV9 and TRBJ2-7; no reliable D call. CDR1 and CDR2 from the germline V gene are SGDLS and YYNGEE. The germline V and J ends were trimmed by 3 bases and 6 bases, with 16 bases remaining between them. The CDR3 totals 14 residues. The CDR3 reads CASSAEPGSLEQYF. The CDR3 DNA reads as TGTGCCAGCAGCGCCGAACCCGGGTCCCTCGAGCAGTACTTC.

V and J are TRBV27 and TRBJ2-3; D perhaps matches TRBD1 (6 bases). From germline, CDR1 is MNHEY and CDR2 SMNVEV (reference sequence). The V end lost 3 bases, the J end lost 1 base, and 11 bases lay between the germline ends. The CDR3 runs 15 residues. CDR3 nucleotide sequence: TGTGCCAGCAGTTTGTGGGCAGGGGGCACAGATACGCAGTATTTT. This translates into CASSLWAGGTDTQYF.

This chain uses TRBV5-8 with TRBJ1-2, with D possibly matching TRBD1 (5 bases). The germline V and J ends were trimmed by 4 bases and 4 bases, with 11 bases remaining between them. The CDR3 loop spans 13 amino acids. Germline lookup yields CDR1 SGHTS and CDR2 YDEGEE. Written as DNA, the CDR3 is TGTGCCAGCAGCCTCAGGGTGGGCTATGGCTACACCTTC. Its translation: CASSLRVGYGYTF.

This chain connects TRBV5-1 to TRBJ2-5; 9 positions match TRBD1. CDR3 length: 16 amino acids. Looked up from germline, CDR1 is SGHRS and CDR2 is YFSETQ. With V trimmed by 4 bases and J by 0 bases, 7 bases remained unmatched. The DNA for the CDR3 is TGCGCCAGCAGCAGGGCCGGGACAGGGTACCAAGAGACCCAGTACTTC. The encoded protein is CASSRAGTGYQETQYF.

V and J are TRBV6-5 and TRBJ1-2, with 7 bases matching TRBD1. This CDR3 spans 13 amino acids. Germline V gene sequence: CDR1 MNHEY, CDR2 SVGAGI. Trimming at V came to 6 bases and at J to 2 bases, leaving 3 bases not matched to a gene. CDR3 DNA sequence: TGTGCCAGCAGGCCGGACAGGAACTATGGCTACACCTTC. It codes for CASRPDRNYGYTF.

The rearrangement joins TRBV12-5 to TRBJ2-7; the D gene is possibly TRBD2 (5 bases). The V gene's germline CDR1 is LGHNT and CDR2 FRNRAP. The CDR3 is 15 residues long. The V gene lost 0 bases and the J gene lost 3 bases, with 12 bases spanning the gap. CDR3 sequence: CASGLVLERHYEQYF. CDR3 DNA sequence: TGTGCTAGTGGTTTGGTACTGGAGCGGCACTACGAGCAGTACTTC.

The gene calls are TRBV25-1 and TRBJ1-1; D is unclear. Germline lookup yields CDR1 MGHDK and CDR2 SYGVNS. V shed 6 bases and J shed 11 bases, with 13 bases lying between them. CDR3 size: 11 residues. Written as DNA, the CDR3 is TGTGCCAGCAGGGAGGTCGGCCCGGCTTTCTTT. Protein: CASREVGPAFF.